In its sample, the clone carrying this T cell receptor (beta chain) was seen a few times. CDR3 length: 14 residues. From germline, CDR1 is MRHNA and CDR2 SNTAGT. V was clipped by 2 bases and J by 8 bases, with 15 bases between them. This sample is part of a study of cytomegalovirus exposure and HLA in healthy donors. 13 Jbeta primers and 60 Vbeta primers were used for the PCR. TCRdb's table, derived via immunoSEQ multiplex PCR, lists solely in-frame clones and lacks some. The table lists about 120,000 clones, roughly 15% of them singletons. The chain employs TRBV6-4 and TRBJ1-2; D might be TRBD1 (5 bases). The sequenced sample was PBMCs. This receptor was obtained from a woman aged 18 to 35 in good health and CMV-seronegative. DNA of the CDR3: TGTGCCAGCAGTGACCCGAATGGGGCCTCGGGCTACACCTTC. This gives the protein CASSDPNGASGYTF.